The present TCR beta chain was sequenced within a study of cytomegalovirus exposure and HLA in healthy donors. Study-level points and caveats: A later analysis appeared to link common viral pathogens to several of the most significant clusters. A few chains linked to CMV were shown in vitro to be specific for CMV antigens.

Both 60 Vbeta primers and 13 Jbeta primers went into the PCR. Original processing notes: Among the unique TCR beta chains that a later analysis counted, around 82 million in all, roughly 11 million were shared. TCRdb's table, derived via immunoSEQ multiplex PCR, lists solely in-frame clones and lacks some. D and trimming come from the DNA, and the V and J calls and clone size come from that table. The sample consists of roughly 130,000 clones, around 79% of them appearing once. A note on this clone: Antigen specificity is unknown.

Germline V gives CDR1 SEHNR, CDR2 FQNEAQ (reference sequence). The CDR3 contains 15 residues. Trimming removed 2 bases from V and 4 bases from J, with 13 bases in between. The sequence was obtained from a man aged 18-30 years in good health and CMV-seronegative. The sample taken for sequencing was PBMCs. The chain has TRBV7-9 and TRBJ2-3; D is possibly TRBD1 (6 bases). Written as DNA, the CDR3 is TGTGCCAGCAGCTTACTCCAGGGGCTTGCAGATACGCAGTATTTT. Translating it yields CASSLLQGLADTQYF.